A selection of T cell receptor beta chains follows, all from one sample in a study of T cell repertoires and Cas9 in healthy adults. Using immunoSEQ multiplex PCR, the repertoire was profiled, and TCRdb retains in-frame clones only, with some absent. This table holds approximately 21,000 clones, about 88% found once. The sequenced material came from CD4+ effector T cells (CD127+, CD25-, CD137-, CD154-) from PBMCs; culture status not recorded. These receptors all come from a human donor in good health. The CDR3 runs from the conserved cysteine through the conserved F or W. A D gene is named only where the DNA matches it firmly. The listing skips clone size in some rows; elsewhere it reads once, few, many or a size class.

abundance,j_gene,v_gene,d_gene,CDR3aa,CDR3nt
-,TRBJ1-1,TRBV6-1,-,CASSYEGREAFF,TGTGCCAGCAGTTATGAGGGCAGGGAAGCTTTCTTT
few,TRBJ1-4,TRBV4-2,-,CASSQVLVREREKLFF,TGTGCCAGCAGCCAGGTCCTGGTGAGGGAGAGGGAAAAACTGTTTTTT
-,TRBJ1-3,TRBV4-1,-,CASSQFRGGGNTIYF,TGCGCCAGCAGCCAGTTCAGGGGTGGTGGAAACACCATATATTTT
-,TRBJ2-5,TRBV7-2,-,CASTHEETQYF,TGTGCCAGCACCCACGAAGAGACCCAGTACTTC
-,TRBJ1-4,TRBV5-1,-,CASSLEGSRVEKLFF,TGCGCCAGCAGCTTGGAAGGGAGCAGGGTTGAAAAACTGTTTTTT
-,TRBJ1-6,TRBV5-1,TRBD1,CASSTRDRDSPLHF,TGCGCCAGCAGCACCCGGGACAGGGATTCACCCCTCCACTTT
-,TRBJ2-7,TRBV7-9,-,CASSHTTEGYEQYF,TGTGCCAGCAGCCATACGACAGAAGGCTACGAGCAGTACTTC
-,TRBJ1-5,TRBV6-6,-,CASSYGDYSNQPQHF,TGTGCCAGCAGTTACGGAGATTATAGCAATCAGCCCCAGCATTTT
-,TRBJ2-2,TRBV6-5,-,CASRRDRNTGELFF,TGTGCCAGCAGGAGGGACCGTAACACCGGGGAGCTGTTTTTT
once,TRBJ2-5,TRBV10-1,-,CASSESNSPETQYF,TGCGCCAGCAGTGAGTCGAACAGCCCCGAGACCCAGTACTTC
-,TRBJ2-5,TRBV11-1,-,CASSLGLAGETQYF,TGTGCCAGCAGCTTGGGGCTAGCCGGGGAGACCCAGTACTTC
-,TRBJ2-7,TRBV5-1,TRBD1,CASSAGTGFASEQYF,TGCGCCAGCAGCGCTGGGACAGGGTTTGCTAGCGAGCAGTACTTC
-,TRBJ2-3,TRBV5-1,TRBD2,CASSLDLAATTDTQYF,TGCGCCAGCAGCTTGGATCTAGCGGCGACCACAGATACGCAGTATTTT
-,TRBJ2-1,TRBV30,-,CAWSGSYNEQFF,TGTGCCTGGAGTGGGTCCTACAATGAGCAGTTCTTC
-,TRBJ1-3,TRBV15,-,CATSRDRGLRNTIYF,TGTGCCACCAGCAGAGATCGTGGGCTCAGAAACACCATATATTTT
-,TRBJ1-1,TRBV29-1,-,CSAPTGDNTEAFF,TGCAGCGCCCCGACAGGAGATAACACTGAAGCTTTCTTT
-,TRBJ1-5,TRBV15,-,CATSRERLGQPQHF,TGTGCCACCAGCAGGGAAAGACTTGGGCAGCCCCAGCATTTT
-,TRBJ1-3,TRBV7-8,-,CASSDPYRTSSGNTIYF,TGTGCCAGCAGCGACCCCTACAGGACATCCTCTGGAAACACCATATATTTT
once,TRBJ1-3,TRBV5-5,-,CASSLHLGPTQGNTIYF,TGTGCCAGCAGCTTGCATTTAGGACCTACGCAAGGAAACACCATATATTTT
-,TRBJ2-7,TRBV6-4,TRBD2,CASSDDSGIYEQYF,TGTGCCAGCAGTGACGACAGCGGGATCTACGAGCAGTACTTC
-,TRBJ2-1,TRBV6-1,TRBD1,CASSEGTGKRDEQFF,TGTGCCAGCAGTGAAGGGACAGGGAAAAGGGATGAGCAGTTCTTC
-,TRBJ1-6,TRBV5-1,TRBD1,CASSLRTGRTPYNSPLHF,TGCGCCAGCAGCCTAAGGACAGGCCGGACGCCCTATAATTCACCCCTCCACTTT
-,TRBJ1-1,TRBV6-5,TRBD1,CASSSLRGHTEAFF,TGTGCCAGCAGTTCTCTGAGGGGGCACACTGAAGCTTTCTTT
-,TRBJ1-4,TRBV19,-,CASSPDRTNEKLFF,TGTGCCAGTAGTCCGGACAGAACTAATGAAAAACTGTTTTTT
-,TRBJ2-5,TRBV7-7,TRBD2,CASSLGGLAGALQETQYF,TGTGCCAGCAGCTTAGGAGGCTTAGCGGGGGCCCTCCAAGAGACCCAGTACTTC
-,TRBJ1-1,TRBV7-2,-,CASSLTGRRDTEAFF,TGTGCCAGCAGCTTAACGGGGCGAAGGGACACTGAAGCTTTCTTT
once,TRBJ1-5,TRBV19,-,CASSIGGPDQPQHF,TGTGCCAGTAGTATAGGGGGGCCAGATCAGCCCCAGCATTTT
-,TRBJ2-5,TRBV10-3,-,CAISESPGPTETQYF,TGTGCCATCAGTGAGTCCCCGGGCCCCACAGAGACCCAGTACTTC
-,TRBJ1-5,TRBV10-2,-,CASTPAGDLGGNQPQHF,TGCGCCAGCACGCCGGCGGGGGACCTGGGTGGGAATCAGCCCCAGCATTTT
-,TRBJ2-1,TRBV6-1,-,CASRGSGSNYNEQFF,TGTGCCAGCAGAGGATCAGGGAGCAACTACAATGAGCAGTTCTTC
-,TRBJ1-1,TRBV18,-,CASSPQELNTEAFF,TGTGCCAGCTCACCACAGGAGCTGAACACTGAAGCTTTCTTT
-,TRBJ1-3,TRBV19,-,CASSFGRSSGNTIYF,TGTGCCAGTAGTTTCGGAAGAAGCTCTGGAAACACCATATATTTT
-,TRBJ1-2,TRBV5-1,-,CASSLDKRGFPLGYGYTF,TGCGCCAGCAGCTTGGATAAGAGAGGGTTCCCCCTTGGCTATGGCTACACCTTC
once,TRBJ1-1,TRBV27,-,CASSQQGRTEAFF,TGTGCCAGCAGTCAACAGGGAAGGACTGAAGCTTTCTTT
-,TRBJ1-5,TRBV7-8,-,CASSLRGPENQPQHF,TGTGCCAGCAGCTTAAGGGGTCCAGAAAATCAGCCCCAGCATTTT
-,TRBJ1-5,TRBV28,-,CASSLLGGNQPQHF,TGTGCCAGCAGTTTATTGGGGGGGAATCAGCCCCAGCATTTT
once,TRBJ2-7,TRBV28,TRBD1,CASSSTGDPTYEQYF,TGTGCCAGCAGTTCTACAGGGGACCCAACCTACGAGCAGTACTTC
once,TRBJ2-7,TRBV6-5,TRBD2,CASRPLGRAYEQYF,TGTGCCAGCAGACCCCTGGGGAGGGCCTACGAGCAGTACTTC
-,TRBJ2-2,TRBV21-1,-,CASRSKTNTGELFF,TGTGCCAGCAGGTCCAAAACGAACACCGGGGAGCTGTTTTTT
-,TRBJ1-2,TRBV2,-,CASSEASSSYGYTF,TGTGCCAGCAGTGAAGCAAGTTCATCCTATGGCTACACCTTC
once,TRBJ1-6,TRBV30,-,CAWRGTVKYNSPLHF,TGTGCCTGGAGGGGGACTGTCAAGTATAATTCACCCCTCCACTTT
-,TRBJ1-5,TRBV19,-,CASSTPTGRLLRPQHF,TGTGCCAGTAGCACCCCTACGGGGCGGCTGCTGAGGCCCCAGCATTTT
-,TRBJ2-7,TRBV5-1,-,CASGGSYEQYF,TGCGCCAGCGGGGGGTCCTACGAGCAGTACTTC
-,TRBJ2-5,TRBV5-1,-,CASRFLQAQETQYF,TGCGCCAGCAGATTCCTACAGGCCCAAGAGACCCAGTACTTC
-,TRBJ1-2,TRBV5-1,-,CASSLLGQNYGYTF,TGCGCCAGCAGCTTGTTAGGACAGAACTATGGCTACACCTTC
-,TRBJ1-6,TRBV19,-,CASTPEGLRSYNSPLHF,TGTGCCAGTACCCCCGAGGGCCTTCGCTCCTATAATTCACCCCTCCACTTT
-,TRBJ1-1,TRBV5-1,-,CASSLFGGRDTEAFF,TGCGCCAGCAGCTTGTTTGGGGGCCGGGACACTGAAGCTTTCTTT
few,TRBJ1-3,TRBV2,-,CASSEAGRVPYF,TGTGCCAGCAGTGAAGCAGGGAGGGTCCCATATTTT